This T cell receptor beta chain was captured by sequencing in a study of OX40 agonist ivuxolimab in advanced cancers. Study information: The dose-escalation cohort was roughly 84% male, with a mean age of about 58 years, ranging about 23 to 80. Points from the study as a whole: At 0.1 to 3.0 mg/kg, clonal expansion of CD4+ and CD8+ blood T cells had occurred by week 6.

To note about this clone: The antigen is undetermined.

Profiling relied on immunoSEQ multiplex PCR, and the TCRdb table lists in-frame clones only, not all of them. The sample lists around 100,000 clones, 90% seen once, with more than 0.25% in the top ten. Patients were ineligible given autoimmune disease history or systemic immunosuppression. This CDR3 has 13 amino acids. V was clipped by 5 bases and J by 4 bases, with 9 bases between them. CDR1 is SEHNR, CDR2 FQNEAQ, per germline (reference sequence). The source is an adult with an advanced solid tumor such as melanoma, head and neck, liver or kidney cancer. Sequencing was performed on CD4+ or CD8+ T cells sorted from blood, taken in a trial of the OX40 agonist ivuxolimab. This chain joins TRBV7-9 and TRBJ1-5, with D possibly TRBD1 on 6 matching bases. CDR3 protein: CASSEQGNQPQHF. In nucleotides, the CDR3 is TGTGCCAGCAGCGAACAGGGTAATCAGCCCCAGCATTTT.